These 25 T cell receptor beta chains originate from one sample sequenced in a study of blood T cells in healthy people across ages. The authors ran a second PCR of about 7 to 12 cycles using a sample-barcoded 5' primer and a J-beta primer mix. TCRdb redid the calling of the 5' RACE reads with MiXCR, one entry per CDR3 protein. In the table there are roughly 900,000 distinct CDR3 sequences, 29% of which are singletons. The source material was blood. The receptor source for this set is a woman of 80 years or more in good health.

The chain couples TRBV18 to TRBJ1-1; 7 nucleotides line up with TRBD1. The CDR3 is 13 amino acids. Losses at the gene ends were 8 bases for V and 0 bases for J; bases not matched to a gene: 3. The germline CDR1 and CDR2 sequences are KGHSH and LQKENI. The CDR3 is CASTTGMNTEAFF. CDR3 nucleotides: TGTGCCAGCACGACAGGGATGAACACTGAAGCTTTCTTT.

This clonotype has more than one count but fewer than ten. The CDR3 DNA reads as TGTGCCAGTTCCCGGGACGGAGACTATGAGCAGTTCTTC. This sequence encodes CASSRDGDYEQFF. This chain links TRBV7-7 with TRBJ2-1; D is tentatively TRBD1 or TRBD2 (5 bases each). This CDR3 has 13 amino acids. The ends were cut back, 9 bases at V and 8 bases at J, with 17 bases in the middle. Germline-derived CDR1 and CDR2 are SSHAT and FNYEAQ (reference sequence). Based on the CDR3 plus reference TRBV7-7 and TRBJ2-1, the full variable domain is GAGVSQSPRYKVTKRGQDVTLRCDPISSHATLYWYQQALGQGPEFLTYFNYEAQPDKSGLPSDRFSAERPEGSISTLTIQRTEQRDSAMYRCASSRDGDYEQFFGPGTRLTVL.

CDR3 nucleotides: TGCGCCAGCAGGCCTGGACAGGGCGAAAAACTGTTTTTT. Protein product: CASRPGQGEKLFF. V gene TRBV5-1 combines with J gene TRBJ1-4; TRBD1 matches 8 bases. V lost 5 bases to trimming and J lost 8 bases; unmatched junction nucleotides: 5. CDR1 SGHRS and CDR2 YFSETQ come from the germline V gene. There are 13 residues in the CDR3.

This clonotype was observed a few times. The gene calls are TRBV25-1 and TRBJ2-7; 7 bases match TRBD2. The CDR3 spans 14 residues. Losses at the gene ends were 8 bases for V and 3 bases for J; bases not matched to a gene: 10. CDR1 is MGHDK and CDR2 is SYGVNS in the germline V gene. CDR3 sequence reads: CASRRGGGSYEQYF. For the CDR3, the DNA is TGTGCCAGCCGGCGTGGTGGCGGGAGCTACGAGCAGTACTTC.

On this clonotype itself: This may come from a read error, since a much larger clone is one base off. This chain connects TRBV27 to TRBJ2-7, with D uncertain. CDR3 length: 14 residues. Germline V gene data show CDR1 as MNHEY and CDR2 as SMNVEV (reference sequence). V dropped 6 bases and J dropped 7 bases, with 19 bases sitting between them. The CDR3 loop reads CASRYRPAAREQYF. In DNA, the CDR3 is TGTGCCAGCAGGTACCGCCCGGCGGCAAGAGAGCAGTACTTC.

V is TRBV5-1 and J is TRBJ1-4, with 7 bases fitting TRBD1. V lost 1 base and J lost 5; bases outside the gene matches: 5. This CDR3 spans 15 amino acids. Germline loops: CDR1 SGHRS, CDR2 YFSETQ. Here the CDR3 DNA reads TGCGCCAGCAGCTTGAGGGACAGCGCGAATGAAAAACTGTTTTTT. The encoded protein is CASSLRDSANEKLFF.

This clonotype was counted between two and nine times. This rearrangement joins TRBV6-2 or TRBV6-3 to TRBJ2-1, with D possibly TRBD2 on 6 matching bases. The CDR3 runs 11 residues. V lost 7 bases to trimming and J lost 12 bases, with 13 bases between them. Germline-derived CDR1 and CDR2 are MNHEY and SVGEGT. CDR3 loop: CASTKGTLQFF. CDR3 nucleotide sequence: TGTGCCAGCACCAAGGGGACTTTGCAGTTCTTC.

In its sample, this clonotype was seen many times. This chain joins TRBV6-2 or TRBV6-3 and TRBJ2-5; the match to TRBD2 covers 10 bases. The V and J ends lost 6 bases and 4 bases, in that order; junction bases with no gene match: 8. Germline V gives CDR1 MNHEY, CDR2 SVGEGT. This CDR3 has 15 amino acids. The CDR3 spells CASSPIAGGGETQYF. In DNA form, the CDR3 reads TGTGCCAGCAGCCCCATAGCGGGGGGTGGAGAGACCCAGTACTTC.

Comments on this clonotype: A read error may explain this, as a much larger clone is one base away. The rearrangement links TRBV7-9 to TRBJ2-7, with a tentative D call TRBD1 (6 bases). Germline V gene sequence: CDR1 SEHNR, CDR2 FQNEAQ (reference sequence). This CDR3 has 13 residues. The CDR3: CVSSTQGFNEQYF. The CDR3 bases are TGTGTCAGCAGCACCCAGGGGTTTAACGAGCAGTACTTC.

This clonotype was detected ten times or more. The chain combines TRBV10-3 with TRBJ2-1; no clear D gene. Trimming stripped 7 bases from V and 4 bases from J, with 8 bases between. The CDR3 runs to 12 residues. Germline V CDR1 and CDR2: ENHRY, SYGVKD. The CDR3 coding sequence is TGTGCCATCACCGATCAGTACAATGAGCAGTTCTTC. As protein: CAITDQYNEQFF.

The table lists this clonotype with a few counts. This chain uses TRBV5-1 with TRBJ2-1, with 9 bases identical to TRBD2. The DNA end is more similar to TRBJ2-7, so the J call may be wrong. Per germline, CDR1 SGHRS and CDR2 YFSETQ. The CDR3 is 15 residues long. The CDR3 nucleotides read TGCGCCAGCAGTTTTAGCGGGGGCTCCTACAATGAGCAGTACTTC. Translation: CASSFSGGSYNEQYF.

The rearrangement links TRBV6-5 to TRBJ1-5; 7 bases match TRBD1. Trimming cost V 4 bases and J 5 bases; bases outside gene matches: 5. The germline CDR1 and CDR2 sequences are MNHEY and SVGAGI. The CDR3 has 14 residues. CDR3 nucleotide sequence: TGTGCCAGCAGTTGGAGACAGGGAGATCAGCCCCAGCATTTT. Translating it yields CASSWRQGDQPQHF.

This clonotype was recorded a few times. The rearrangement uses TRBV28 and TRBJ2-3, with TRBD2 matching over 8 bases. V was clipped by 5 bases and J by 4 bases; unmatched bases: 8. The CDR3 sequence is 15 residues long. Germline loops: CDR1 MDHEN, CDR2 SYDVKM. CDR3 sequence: CASSPPGLVSDTQYF. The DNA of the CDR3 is TGTGCCAGCAGTCCCCCGGGACTAGTGTCAGATACGCAGTATTTT.

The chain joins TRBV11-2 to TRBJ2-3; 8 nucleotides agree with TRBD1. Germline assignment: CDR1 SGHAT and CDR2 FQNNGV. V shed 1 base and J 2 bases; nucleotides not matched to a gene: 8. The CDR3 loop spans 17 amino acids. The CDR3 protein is CASSLGNRGSTTDTQYF. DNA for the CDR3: TGTGCCAGCAGCTTAGGAAACAGGGGGTCAACCACAGATACGCAGTATTTT.

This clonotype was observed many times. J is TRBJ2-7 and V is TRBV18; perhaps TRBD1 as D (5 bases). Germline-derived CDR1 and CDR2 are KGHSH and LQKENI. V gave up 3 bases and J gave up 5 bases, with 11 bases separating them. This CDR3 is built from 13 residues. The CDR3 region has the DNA TGTGCCAGCTCACCTAGGACACCAGACGAGCAGTACTTC. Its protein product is CASSPRTPDEQYF.

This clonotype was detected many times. CDR3 nucleotides: TGTGCCAGCAGCCCAGTAGCGGGGGACCCACGCAATGAGCAGTTCTTC. Its protein product is CASSPVAGDPRNEQFF. The rearrangement uses TRBV4-2 and TRBJ2-1; the match to TRBD2 covers 9 bases. This CDR3 contains 16 residues. J lost 6 bases, V lost 4 bases, and 10 bases had no gene match. CDR1 LGHNA and CDR2 YNFKEQ come from the germline V gene.

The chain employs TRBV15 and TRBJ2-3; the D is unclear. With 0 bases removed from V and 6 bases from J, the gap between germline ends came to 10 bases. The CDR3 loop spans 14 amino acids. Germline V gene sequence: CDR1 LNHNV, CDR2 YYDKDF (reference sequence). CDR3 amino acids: CATSRDRRADTQYF. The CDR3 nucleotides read TGTGCCACCAGCAGAGATCGTAGAGCCGATACGCAGTATTTT.

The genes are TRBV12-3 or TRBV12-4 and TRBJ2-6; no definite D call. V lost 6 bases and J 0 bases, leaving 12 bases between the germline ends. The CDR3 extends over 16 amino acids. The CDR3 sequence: CASSVDSHSGANVLTF. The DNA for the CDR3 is TGTGCCAGCAGCGTAGATAGCCACTCTGGGGCCAACGTCCTGACTTTC.

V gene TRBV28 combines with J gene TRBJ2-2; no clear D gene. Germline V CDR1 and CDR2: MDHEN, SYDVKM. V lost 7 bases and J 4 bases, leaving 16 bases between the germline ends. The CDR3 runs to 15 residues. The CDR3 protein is CASTPVPGGTGELFF. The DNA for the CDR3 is TGTGCCAGCACCCCAGTGCCGGGCGGCACCGGGGAGCTGTTTTTT.

The chain's CDR3 is CASSFGSLWNGYTF. The DNA for the CDR3 is TGTGCCAGCAGTTTCGGTTCATTGTGGAATGGCTACACCTTC. This rearrangement joins TRBV6-2 or TRBV6-3 to TRBJ1-2; unclear D gene. Germline V gene data show CDR1 as MNHEY and CDR2 as SVGEGT. The CDR3 has 14 residues. With 4 bases removed from V and 6 bases from J, the gap between germline ends came to 15 bases.

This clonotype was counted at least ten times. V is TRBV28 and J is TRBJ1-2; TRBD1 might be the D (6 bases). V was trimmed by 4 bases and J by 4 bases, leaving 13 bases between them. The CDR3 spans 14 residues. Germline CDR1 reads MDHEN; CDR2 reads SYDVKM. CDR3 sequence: CASSSPRGAYGYTF. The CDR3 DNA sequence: TGTGCCAGCAGTTCTCCCCGGGGGGCCTATGGCTACACCTTC.

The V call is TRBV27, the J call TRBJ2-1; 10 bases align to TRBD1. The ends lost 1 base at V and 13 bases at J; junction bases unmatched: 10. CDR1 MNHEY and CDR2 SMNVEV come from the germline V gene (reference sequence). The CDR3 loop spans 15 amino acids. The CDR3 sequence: CASSLLGQGKLGQFF. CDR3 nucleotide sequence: TGTGCCAGCAGTTTATTGGGACAGGGGAAGTTAGGACAGTTCTTC.

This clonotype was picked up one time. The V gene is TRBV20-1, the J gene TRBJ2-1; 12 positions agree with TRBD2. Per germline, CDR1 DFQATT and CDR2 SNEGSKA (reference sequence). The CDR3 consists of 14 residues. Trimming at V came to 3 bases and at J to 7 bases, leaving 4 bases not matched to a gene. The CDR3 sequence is CSASPSGRDNEQFF. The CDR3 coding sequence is TGCAGTGCTAGTCCTAGCGGGAGGGATAATGAGCAGTTCTTC.

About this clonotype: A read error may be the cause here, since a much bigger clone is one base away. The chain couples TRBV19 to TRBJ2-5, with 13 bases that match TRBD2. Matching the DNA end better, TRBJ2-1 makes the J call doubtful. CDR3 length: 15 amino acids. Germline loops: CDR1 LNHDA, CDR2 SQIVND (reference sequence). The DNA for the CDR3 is TGTGCCAGTAGTGGACTAGCGGGGGTTAAAGAGACCCAGTTCTTC. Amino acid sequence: CASSGLAGVKETQFF.

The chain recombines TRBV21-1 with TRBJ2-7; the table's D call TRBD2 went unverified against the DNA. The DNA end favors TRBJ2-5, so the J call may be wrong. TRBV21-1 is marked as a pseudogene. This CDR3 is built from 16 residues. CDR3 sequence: CAGSVQLAGVLETQYF. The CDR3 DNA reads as TGTGCCGGCAGCGTACAACTAGCGGGAGTTTTAGAGACCCAGTACTTC.